This T cell receptor (beta chain) derives from a study of OX40 agonist ivuxolimab in advanced cancers. Study-level findings and limits: At doses 0.1 to 3.0 mg/kg, CD4+ and CD8+ clones expanded. In CD8+ T cells, expanded clones were on average more numerous than in CD4+.

A remark on this clone: What it binds is unknown.

Sequenced by immunoSEQ multiplex PCR; TCRdb stores in-frame clones only, minus some. This table holds roughly 110,000 clones, roughly 90% found once. Trimming took 0 bases from V and 5 from J, leaving 12 bases between them. Germline values: CDR1 SGHRS, CDR2 YFSETQ. This CDR3 comprises 15 residues. This sample comprised CD4+ or CD8+ T cells sorted from blood, obtained in a trial of the OX40 agonist ivuxolimab. The clonotype comes from an adult with an advanced solid tumor such as melanoma, head and neck, liver or kidney cancer. This rearrangement joins TRBV5-1 to TRBJ1-5; D uncertain. In DNA, the CDR3 is TGCGCCAGCAGCTTGGATGTATGGGAACATCAGCCCCAGCATTTT. Amino acids: CASSLDVWEHQPQHF. Filled out from reference TRBV5-1 and TRBJ1-5, the complete variable domain reads KAGVTQTPRYLIKTRGQQVTLSCSPISGHRSVSWYQQTPGQGLQFLFEYFSETQRNKGNFPGRFSGRQFSNSRSEMNVSTLELGDSALYLCASSLDVWEHQPQHFGDGTRLSIL.